The 26 T cell receptor beta chains below were found in one sample sequenced in a study of T-cell reconstitution after alpha-beta-depleted transplantation in children. Construction of the TCRbeta library involved unique molecular identifiers. A single record per CDR3 protein comes from TCRdb applying MiXCR to the PCR reads. The table has roughly 500,000 distinct CDR3 sequences, roughly a tenth seen once. Source: PBMCs, taken before TCRalphabeta/CD19-depleted stem cell transplant. The source of these receptors is a child aged 2 to 10 with inherited bone marrow failure, due to receive a stem cell transplant.

This clonotype occurred many times. The CDR3 sequence is CASSLVAGEQYF. CDR3 in DNA: TGCGCCAGCAGCTTGGTGGCCGGCGAGCAGTACTTC. V is TRBV5-1 and J is TRBJ2-7; no reliable D call. V lost 0 bases and J lost 6, with 7 bases in between. The CDR3 covers 12 residues. Germline values: CDR1 SGHRS, CDR2 YFSETQ.

This clonotype was counted ten times or more. The CDR3 loop is CSATPGNEQFF. The CDR3 region has the DNA TGCAGTGCTACCCCAGGCAATGAGCAGTTCTTC. The rearrangement joins TRBV29-1 to TRBJ2-1; no firm D call. The CDR3 consists of 11 residues. CDR1 is SQVTM, CDR2 ANQGSEA, per germline.

This clonotype was seen more than once but under ten times. The chain has TRBV20-1 and TRBJ2-5; D might be TRBD2 (5 bases). The germline V gene encodes CDR1 DFQATT and CDR2 SNEGSKA (reference sequence). The V gene lost 3 bases and the J gene lost 1 base, with 12 bases spanning the gap. The CDR3 length is 14 residues. CDR3 bases: TGCAGTGCTAGTGAAGCGGACCTCCAAGAGACCCAGTACTTC. This encodes CSASEADLQETQYF.

This clonotype was counted at least ten times. J is TRBJ2-2 and V is TRBV2, with D uncertain. CDR3 length equals 18 residues. Germline values: CDR1 SNHLY, CDR2 FYNNEI. Trimming removed 2 bases from V and 4 bases from J, with 20 bases in between. CDR3 residues: CASSELGLVAIGTGELFF. Written as DNA, the CDR3 is TGTGCCAGCAGTGAATTGGGCCTAGTGGCTATCGGCACCGGGGAGCTGTTTTTT.

This clonotype was counted at least ten times. J is TRBJ1-1 and V is TRBV24-1; D is undetermined. The CDR3 length is 13 residues. Trimming removed 2 bases at V and 4 bases at J, with 7 bases between. Germline assignment: CDR1 KGHDR and CDR2 SFDVKD. CDR3 region: CATSDWESTEAFF. As DNA, the CDR3 is TGTGCCACCAGTGATTGGGAGAGCACTGAAGCTTTCTTT.

This clonotype was counted at least ten times. The V gene is TRBV7-2, the J gene TRBJ2-5, with TRBD1 matching 8 bases. The CDR3 extends over 15 amino acids. Unmatched junction bases numbered 10, after V lost 5 bases and J lost 5 bases. Germline V lookup: CDR1 SGHTA, CDR2 FQGNSA. The CDR3 DNA follows: TGTGCCAGCAGCCAAGGGTCAGGGGGCACGGAGACCCAGTACTTC. Its protein product is CASSQGSGGTETQYF.

Many counts were recorded for this clonotype. This chain links TRBV10-1 with TRBJ2-7; D is uncertain. The CDR3 totals 13 residues. Between the trimmed V and J ends, which lost 7 bases and 0 bases, there was a span of 10 bases. Germline CDR1 WNHNN, CDR2 SYGVQD (reference sequence). The CDR3 is CASTTVSSYEQYF. For the CDR3, the DNA is TGCGCCAGCACGACGGTAAGCTCCTACGAGCAGTACTTC.

This clonotype was seen at least ten times. This chain uses TRBV4-3 with TRBJ2-7; TRBD2 agrees at 10 bases. Losses at the gene ends were 0 bases for V and 4 bases for J; bases not matched to a gene: 15. The CDR3 covers 19 residues. Germline assignment: CDR1 LGHNA and CDR2 YSLEER. CDR3 amino acids: CASSQEEIQRTSGLYEQYF. CDR3 DNA: TGCGCCAGCAGCCAAGAGGAGATACAGAGGACTAGCGGACTTTACGAGCAGTACTTC.

This clonotype was seen at least ten times. The chain employs TRBV7-8 and TRBJ2-5, with 10 bases lining up with TRBD1. The ends lost 0 bases at V and 5 bases at J; junction bases unmatched: 12. Germline lookup yields CDR1 SGHVS and CDR2 FQNEAQ. There are 18 residues in the CDR3. CDR3 DNA: TGTGCCAGCAGCTTAGCGAGGACCGGGACAGGGGTCCAGGAGACCCAGTACTTC. Translation: CASSLARTGTGVQETQYF. Drawing the rest from reference TRBV7-8 and TRBJ2-5, the complete variable domain is GAGVSQSPRYKVAKRGQDVALRCDPISGHVSLFWYQQALGQGPEFLTYFQNEAQLDKSGLPSDRFFAERPEGSVSTLKIQRTQQEDSAVYLCASSLARTGTGVQETQYFGPGTRLLVL.

V and J are TRBV28 and TRBJ2-7; D not resolved. The germline CDR1 and CDR2 sequences are MDHEN and SYDVKM. Trimming shortened V by 2 bases and J by 5 bases, and 7 bases separated the two germline ends. The CDR3 length is 12 residues. CDR3 region: CASSLKANEQYF. The DNA for the CDR3 is TGTGCCAGCAGTTTAAAGGCCAACGAGCAGTACTTC.

This clonotype was seen at least ten times. The gene calls are TRBV7-9 and TRBJ2-7; possibly TRBD2 for D (5 bases). The CDR3 runs 13 residues. From germline, CDR1 is SEHNR and CDR2 FQNEAQ (reference sequence). Between the trimmed V and J ends, which lost 6 bases and 6 bases, there was a span of 15 bases. For the CDR3, the DNA is TGTGCCAGCAGTTTAAACACGGGAACCGAGCAGTACTTC. It translates to CASSLNTGTEQYF.

This clonotype was recorded a few times. The V and J genes are TRBV7-9 and TRBJ2-1, with D perhaps TRBD1 or TRBD2 (5 bases each). The germline V gene has CDR1 SEHNR and CDR2 FQNEAQ (reference sequence). The ends were cut back, 5 bases at V and 0 bases at J, with 8 bases in the middle. The CDR3 runs to 14 residues. Written as DNA, the CDR3 is TGTGCCAGCAGCCGGGACCCCTCCTACAATGAGCAGTTCTTC. Its translation is CASSRDPSYNEQFF.

This clonotype was counted only a few times. The chain is built from TRBV3-1 and TRBJ2-6; D might be TRBD2 (6 bases). This CDR3 is built from 17 residues. Germline CDR1 is LGHDT and CDR2 is YNNKEL (reference sequence). V was cut by 4 bases and J by 4 bases, with 17 bases left in between. CDR3 sequence reads: CASSPHGGSGGANVLTF. The CDR3 bases are TGTGCCAGCAGCCCCCATGGGGGGTCGGGGGGGGCCAACGTCCTGACTTTC.

Details on this clonotype: A read error may be the cause here, since a much bigger clone is one base away. The chain carries TRBV7-2 and TRBJ2-3; no clear D gene. The germline V gene encodes CDR1 SGHTA and CDR2 FQGNSA. The CDR3 loop spans 14 amino acids. V lost 7 bases, J lost 2 bases, and 13 bases lay in between. The CDR3 sequence is CASNQFLATDTQYF. CDR3 nucleotide sequence: TGTGCCAGCAACCAATTCCTTGCCACAGATACGCAGTATTTT.

This clonotype was seen only a few times. The chain recombines TRBV20-1 with TRBJ2-7; possibly TRBD1 for D (5 bases). V dropped 1 base and J dropped 0 bases, with 16 bases sitting between them. This CDR3 contains 16 residues. The germline CDR1 and CDR2 sequences are DFQATT and SNEGSKA (reference sequence). The CDR3 sequence: CSARGRAGQNSYEQYF. The CDR3 DNA reads as TGCAGTGCTAGAGGTCGGGCAGGGCAAAACTCCTACGAGCAGTACTTC.

V gene TRBV13 combines with J gene TRBJ2-2; the match to TRBD1 covers 9 bases. CDR3 size: 17 residues. Germline CDR1 PRHDT, CDR2 FYEKMQ (reference sequence). V shed 5 bases and J 6 bases; nucleotides not matched to a gene: 13. This chain's CDR3 is CASSPQSGQGTAGELFF. CDR3 in DNA: TGTGCCAGCAGCCCGCAATCGGGACAGGGTACGGCCGGGGAGCTGTTTTTT.

This clonotype has just a few counts. The CDR3 DNA sequence: TGTGCCAGCAGTGAGGCTAGTCACGGGGAGCTGTTTTTT. This codes for CASSEASHGELFF. The chain employs TRBV6-1 and TRBJ2-2; D remains ambiguous. This CDR3 has 13 amino acids. Trimming removed 3 bases at V and 7 bases at J, with 9 bases between. Germline V gives CDR1 MNHNS, CDR2 SASEGT.

This clonotype has ten or more counts. The chain combines TRBV11-1 with TRBJ2-5; 10 nucleotides line up with TRBD2. The CDR3 covers 18 residues. J gave up 1 base and V 3 bases, and 11 bases lay outside the gene matches. Germline values: CDR1 SGHAT, CDR2 FQDESV (reference sequence). The CDR3 sequence: CASSFPPGLALVQETQYF. The CDR3 nucleotides read TGTGCCAGCAGCTTCCCTCCGGGACTAGCGCTAGTCCAAGAGACCCAGTACTTC.

The chain recombines TRBV3-1 with TRBJ2-7, with 7 bases aligning to TRBD1. CDR3 length: 15 residues. Germline assignment: CDR1 LGHDT and CDR2 YNNKEL (reference sequence). J gave up 3 bases and V 0 bases, and 5 bases lay outside the gene matches. The CDR3 region is CASSQDWTGFYEQYF. CDR3 bases: TGTGCCAGCAGCCAAGATTGGACAGGCTTCTACGAGCAGTACTTC.

This clonotype was seen ten or more times. The chain recombines TRBV20-1 with TRBJ2-7, with 9 bases aligning to TRBD1. Germline CDR1 and CDR2: DFQATT and SNEGSKA (reference sequence). This CDR3 has 14 amino acids. The V and J ends lost 4 bases and 2 bases, in that order; junction bases with no gene match: 6. The CDR3: CSATYRDRAYEQYF. CDR3 coding DNA: TGCAGTGCTACTTACCGGGACAGGGCCTACGAGCAGTACTTC.

This clonotype was counted at least ten times. The DNA of the CDR3 is TGCGCCAGCAGCCAAGATGGAAGGGTGGGGAATGGCTACACCTTC. This codes for CASSQDGRVGNGYTF. V usage is TRBV4-1 and J usage is TRBJ1-2, with D unclear. The V gene's germline CDR1 is MGHRA and CDR2 YSYEKL. The V gene lost 0 bases and the J gene lost 6 bases, with 14 bases spanning the gap. The length of the CDR3 is 15 residues.

This clonotype was counted ten times or more. This chain uses TRBV6-2 or TRBV6-3 with TRBJ2-1; D remains unclear. This CDR3 comprises 12 residues. Germline assignment: CDR1 MNHEY and CDR2 SVGEGT. Trimming shortened V by 5 bases and J by 4 bases, and 6 bases separated the two germline ends. DNA of the CDR3: TGTGCCAGCAGTAGGGTATACAATGAGCAGTTCTTC. It yields the protein CASSRVYNEQFF.

Remarks on this clonotype: This could be a read error, since a much larger clone is one nucleotide away. V and J are TRBV27 and TRBJ2-1, with D possibly being TRBD2 (5 bases). The V and J ends lost 1 base and 4 bases respectively, with 11 bases between them. This CDR3 has 15 residues. Germline V gives CDR1 MNHEY, CDR2 SMNVEV (reference sequence). CDR3 sequence reads: CASSLWASRYNEQFF. In DNA, the CDR3 is TGTGCCAGCAGTTTATGGGCTAGCAGATACAATGAGCAGTTCTTC.

The gene calls are TRBV20-1 and TRBJ2-1; 14 bases are a match to TRBD2. The germline gives CDR1 DFQATT, CDR2 SNEGSKA (reference sequence). This CDR3 spans 17 amino acids. The V and J ends lost 4 bases and 4 bases, in that order; junction bases with no gene match: 9. CDR3 loop: CSATLGLAGDPYNEQFF. CDR3 bases: TGCAGTGCTACATTGGGACTAGCGGGAGATCCGTACAATGAGCAGTTCTTC.

This clonotype was detected many times. The rearrangement links TRBV20-1 to TRBJ2-5; maybe TRBD1 (6 bases). Germline CDR1 and CDR2: DFQATT and SNEGSKA (reference sequence). The CDR3 covers 10 residues. V was cut by 6 bases and J by 10 bases, with 12 bases left in between. CDR3 bases: TGCAGTGCGGTACAGGGCGTCCAGTACTTC. Translation: CSAVQGVQYF.

This clonotype was seen ten or more times. The V gene is TRBV2, the J gene TRBJ2-5; D is uncertain. The germline CDR1 and CDR2 sequences are SNHLY and FYNNEI. V lost 9 bases and J lost 0, with 8 bases in between. CDR3 length: 12 amino acids. Here the CDR3 reads CASRFYQETQYF. The CDR3 bases are TGTGCCAGTCGTTTCTACCAAGAGACCCAGTACTTC.